The text below deals with one T cell receptor beta chain. The data were taken from a study of T cells in localized non-small cell lung cancer. There are 15 residues in the CDR3. Germline CDR1 and CDR2: SGDLS and YYNGEE. J gave up 2 bases and V 0 bases, and 2 bases lay outside the gene matches. Assay: immunoSEQ multiplex PCR; the TCRdb copy retains only in-frame clones and omits some. The sample includes about 53,000 clones, 65% to 85% of them seen just once. Here the sequenced sample was peripheral blood mononuclear cells, taken before any cancer treatment. The TCR sequence derives from a man aged 35 to 69 with stage III lung adenocarcinoma. The chain carries TRBV9 and TRBJ1-5, with 7 bases identical to TRBD1. The CDR3: CASSVEGGGNQPQHF. DNA of the CDR3: TGTGCCAGCAGCGTAGAAGGGGGCGGCAATCAGCCCCAGCATTTT.